The 8 T cell receptor beta chains below were found in one sample sequenced in a study of response to subunit inactivated influenza vaccine. TCRdb fed the RT-PCR reads into MiXCR, producing one record per CDR3 protein. The repertoire holds about 570,000 distinct CDR3 sequences, with about 11% as singletons. The same specimen was also included in a second study, on T cells expressing NK-cell markers. From that second work: UMI-tagged 5'RACE template switching yielded the TCR beta cDNA.

The sample consisted of PBMCs from blood, taken on the day of vaccination. All receptors derive from a middle-aged man who received an inactivated influenza vaccine.

In this sample, this clonotype turned up many times. The chain recombines TRBV5-1 with TRBJ1-2; 10 positions match TRBD1. The CDR3 length is 16 residues. Looked up from germline, CDR1 is SGHRS and CDR2 is YFSETQ. V was clipped by 4 bases and J by 7 bases; unmatched bases: 13. CDR3 nucleotides: TGCGCCAGCAGCCCAGGACAGGGGGTGTCTCTGGGTGGCTACACCTTC. It translates to CASSPGQGVSLGGYTF.

The chain carries TRBV2 and TRBJ2-1, with 13 bases lining up with TRBD2. Germline loops: CDR1 SNHLY, CDR2 FYNNEI. The CDR3 sequence is 16 residues long. V shed 6 bases, J shed 8 bases, and the junction held 10 bases outside the gene matches. The CDR3 loop is CASSLYGLAGEDEQFF. CDR3 nucleotides: TGTGCCAGCAGCTTATACGGACTAGCGGGAGAGGATGAGCAGTTCTTC.

This clonotype was seen only a few times. V gene TRBV28 combines with J gene TRBJ2-3; 8 bases agree with TRBD2. The CDR3 sequence is 14 residues long. Germline trimming cut 5 bases from V and 5 bases from J; bases unmatched to any gene: 6. Germline CDR1 reads MDHEN; CDR2 reads SYDVKM. CDR3 region: CASSPGGGIDTQYF. The CDR3 nucleotides read TGTGCCAGCAGTCCCGGGGGGGGCATAGATACGCAGTATTTT.

With respect to this clonotype: Compared with germline, one end of the junction differs, possibly owing to a read error. The rearrangement uses TRBV5-1 and TRBJ2-4; D tentatively fits TRBD1 or TRBD2 (5 bases each). Germline loops: CDR1 SGHRS, CDR2 YFSETQ. The CDR3 totals 16 residues. CDR3 protein: CASSLRTGQAKNIQCF. DNA for the CDR3: TGCGCCAGCAGCTTGCGGACTGGACAAGCCAAAAACATTCAGTGCTTC.

A few counts support this clonotype. The gene calls are TRBV12-3 or TRBV12-4 and TRBJ2-1; possible D gene TRBD1, 5 bases. The CDR3 length is 13 residues. Trimming took off 7 bases at V and 5 bases at J, with 12 bases between the two ends. The CDR3 spells CASTRQLDNEQFF. DNA of the CDR3: TGTGCCAGCACGCGACAGCTAGACAATGAGCAGTTCTTC.

This chain connects TRBV2 to TRBJ2-7; the match to TRBD2 covers 11 bases. The length of the CDR3 is 15 residues. Trimming took 6 bases from V and 2 from J; bases not matched to a gene: 6. Per germline, CDR1 SNHLY and CDR2 FYNNEI. This CDR3 is CASSTTSGVTYEQYF. DNA for the CDR3: TGTGCCAGCAGCACGACTAGCGGGGTAACCTACGAGCAGTACTTC.

This clonotype was picked up a small number of times. The chain is built from TRBV19 and TRBJ2-5, with TRBD1 identical over 7 bases. The V gene end was trimmed by 4 bases and the J gene end by 2 bases; junction bases not matched to a gene: 7. The CDR3 contains 15 residues. Per germline, CDR1 LNHDA and CDR2 SQIVND (reference sequence). The CDR3 DNA follows: TGTGCCAGTAGTAGGAAAGGCAGGGGGCAAGAGACCCAGTACTTC. Protein sequence: CASSRKGRGQETQYF.

This clonotype was recorded many times. This sequence joins TRBV14 and TRBJ1-1; D ambiguous. CDR1 is SGHDN and CDR2 is FVKESK in the germline V gene. The CDR3 is 13 amino acids. V was clipped by 3 bases and J by 7 bases, with 12 bases between them. In DNA, the CDR3 is TGTGCCAGCAGCCAGCCCGGACGGAATGAAGCTTTCTTT. It is translated as CASSQPGRNEAFF.